The 3 T cell receptor beta chains below all came from one sample that was sequenced in a study of blood T cells in healthy people across ages. It was with a sample-barcoded 5' primer and a J-beta primer mix that a second PCR of about 6 to 12 cycles was run. A single record per CDR3 protein comes from TCRdb applying MiXCR to the 5' RACE reads. The top ten clones hold more than 20% of a sample with fewer than 900,000 distinct CDR3 sequences, roughly two fifths of them seen once. What was sequenced was blood. The source is a woman aged 55 to 70 in good health.

This clonotype occurred a few times. V gene TRBV20-1 combines with J gene TRBJ2-7, with 9 bases matching TRBD1. CDR1 and CDR2 (germline): DFQATT, SNEGSKA (reference sequence). J was trimmed by 2 bases and V by 3 bases; bases with no gene match: 11. The CDR3 runs to 16 residues. This CDR3 is CSARGTGQGMPYEQYF. In DNA form, the CDR3 reads TGCAGTGCTAGGGGAACCGGACAGGGGATGCCCTACGAGCAGTACTTC.

The genes are TRBV2 and TRBJ1-1, with no clear D. The CDR3 runs to 11 residues. The germline CDR1 and CDR2 sequences are SNHLY and FYNNEI. V was trimmed by 4 bases and J by 6 bases, leaving 6 bases between them. The CDR3 region is CASSGGSEAFF. The CDR3 region has the DNA TGTGCCAGCAGTGGTGGGTCTGAAGCTTTCTTT.

This clonotype was seen a few times. This sequence joins TRBV20-1 and TRBJ1-1, with D tentatively TRBD1 (6 bases). CDR1 is DFQATT, CDR2 SNEGSKA, per germline (reference sequence). The CDR3 covers 15 residues. V was pared by 2 bases and J by 4 bases, with 17 bases between. The CDR3 DNA reads as TGCAGTGCTAGAACCGCCGCAGGGGTGGTCACTGAAGCTTTCTTT. It is translated as CSARTAAGVVTEAFF.